One and the same sample provided the 5 T cell receptor beta chains below, sequenced in a study of tumor and adjacent non-tumor tissue in lung cancer. The template was RNA from unsorted bulk tissue. The library came from three nested PCR rounds adapted from ARM-PCR protocols. Each CDR3 protein is one row after TCRdb ran MiXCR on the multiplex PCR reads. The data hold 70,000 to 90,000 distinct CDR3 sequences, with under 85% observed a single time. Specimen: lung tumor tissue. The receptors were gathered from a woman aged 45-59 years with non-small cell lung cancer.

The chain uses TRBV29-1 and TRBJ1-1; D is uncertain. The CDR3 spans 16 residues. V was pared by 1 base and J by 10 bases, with 25 bases between. Germline V CDR1 and CDR2: SQVTM, ANQGSEA. CDR3 nucleotide sequence: TGCAGCGTTGAAGGGACCCCGACCGCTTTGGACTCTGGAGCTTTCTTT. This codes for CSVEGTPTALDSGAFF.

This clonotype was seen a single time. This may come from a read error, since a much larger clone is one base off. V gene TRBV5-1 combines with J gene TRBJ1-3; D not resolved. The germline V gene has CDR1 SGHRS and CDR2 YFSETQ. CDR3 length: 16 residues. The DNA of the CDR3 is TGCGCCAGCAGCTTGGATCCCGGGCTAACTGGAAACACCGTATATTTT. This translates into CASSLDPGLTGNTVYF.

As for this clonotype: One end of the junction is discordant with germline, which a read error may explain. This chain uses TRBV28 with TRBJ2-7; 8 bases map to TRBD2. CDR3 size: 15 residues. CDR1 and CDR2 from the germline V gene are MDHEN and SYDVKM. Written as DNA, the CDR3 is TGTCCCAGCAGTTTTAATAGCGGGGTTGCCTACGAGCAGTACTTC. Protein: CPSSFNSGVAYEQYF. The variable domain in full, completed from reference TRBV28 and TRBJ2-7, reads DVKVTQSSRYLVKRTGEKVFLECVQDMDHENMFWYRQDPGLGLRLIYFSYDVKMKEKGDIPEGYSVSREKKERFSLILESASTNQTSMYLCPSSFNSGVAYEQYFGPGTRLTVT.

The J gene is TRBJ1-1, the V gene TRBV6-5, with D perhaps TRBD1 (6 bases). Per germline, CDR1 MNHEY and CDR2 SVGAGI. The germline V and J ends were trimmed by 5 bases and 6 bases, with 13 bases remaining between them. The CDR3 is 13 amino acids. The CDR3 DNA reads as TGTGCCAGCAGTCACCCAGGGGACGCTGAAGCTTTCTTT. It is translated as CASSHPGDAEAFF.

The table lists this clonotype with a few counts. V usage is TRBV7-3 and J usage is TRBJ2-1; TRBD2 matches 7 bases. The V and J ends lost 2 bases and 0 bases, in that order; junction bases with no gene match: 7. In germline, CDR1 is SGHTA, CDR2 FQGTGA. This CDR3 contains 17 residues. The CDR3 reads CASSLAPLASSYNEQFF. DNA of the CDR3: TGTGCCAGCAGCTTAGCCCCACTAGCGAGCTCCTACAATGAGCAGTTCTTC.